The rows below give T cell receptor beta chains drawn from one sample of a study of cytomegalovirus exposure and HLA in healthy donors. Assay: immunoSEQ multiplex PCR; the TCRdb copy retains only in-frame clones and omits some. The sample spans 130,000 to 150,000 clones; the ten largest clones claim approximately 0.88%. The specimen sequenced was PBMCs. Receptors originate from a male donor in good health and CMV-seronegative. Both conserved end residues are part of each CDR3. The D gene is left open where the match is weak.

NA TRBJ2-7 TRBV13 CASSSTQLSNSYEQYF TGTGCCAGCAGCTCTACACAGCTATCGAACTCCTACGAGCAGTACTTC
NA TRBJ1-1 TRBV20-1 CSARQSNEAFF TGCAGTGCTAGACAGTCCAATGAAGCTTTCTTT
TRBD1 TRBJ2-2 TRBV7-9 CASSGRDRGALFF TGTGCCAGCAGCGGCCGGGACAGGGGAGCGCTGTTTTTT
NA TRBJ2-3 TRBV5-4 CASSGRDSDTQYF TGTGCCAGCAGCGGACGGGACTCAGATACGCAGTATTTT
NA TRBJ2-5 TRBV7-9 CASSPPSGGEETQYF TGTGCCAGCAGCCCCCCCTCCGGGGGAGAAGAGACCCAGTACTTC
NA TRBJ1-4 TRBV30 CAWSGDSWEKLFF TGTGCCTGGAGTGGGGACTCTTGGGAAAAACTGTTTTTT
TRBD1 TRBJ1-2 TRBV5-1 CASSFRGLNYGYTF TGCGCCAGCAGCTTCAGGGGGCTTAACTATGGCTACACCTTC
NA TRBJ1-2 TRBV5-4 CASSSTVDYGYTF TGTGCCAGCAGCTCCACAGTAGACTATGGCTACACCTTC
TRBD1 TRBJ2-2 TRBV29-1 CSVQGRQGVSGELFF TGCAGCGTTCAGGGCCGACAGGGGGTATCCGGGGAGCTGTTTTTT
NA TRBJ2-1 TRBV30 CAWSVFSSNEQFF TGTGCCTGGAGTGTATTTAGTAGCAATGAGCAGTTCTTC
NA TRBJ1-2 TRBV6-1 CASSEVGFYGYTF TGTGCCAGCAGTGAAGTCGGGTTCTATGGCTACACCTTC
NA TRBJ1-2 TRBV30 CAWKTGNIYGYTF TGTGCCTGGAAAACGGGAAACATCTATGGCTACACCTTC
NA TRBJ1-5 TRBV7-9 CASSLQGNNQPQHF TGTGCCAGCAGCTTGCAGGGGAATAATCAGCCCCAGCATTTT
TRBD1 TRBJ1-2 TRBV6-5 CASSAQGGGYGYTF TGTGCCAGCAGTGCACAGGGGGGAGGCTATGGCTACACCTTC
TRBD2 TRBJ2-1 TRBV6-5 CASSYSPSGLYNEQFF TGTGCCAGCAGTTACAGTCCTAGCGGACTTTACAATGAGCAGTTCTTC
NA TRBJ1-4 TRBV28 CASRFGEKLFF TGTGCCAGCAGATTCGGGGAAAAACTGTTTTTT
NA TRBJ2-2 TRBV27 CASSLYGGTGELFF TGTGCCAGCAGTTTATACGGGGGCACCGGGGAGCTGTTTTTT
TRBD2 TRBJ2-7 TRBV6-5 CASSTRTRIGPEQYF TGTGCCAGCAGTACCAGGACTAGAATTGGGCCCGAGCAGTACTTC
NA TRBJ1-5 TRBV7-9 CASSLGEGQGNQPQHF TGTGCCAGCAGCTTAGGGGAGGGGCAGGGCAATCAGCCCCAGCATTTT
NA TRBJ1-1 TRBV19 CASSIPLGLNTEAFF TGTGCCAGTAGTATCCCATTGGGCTTGAACACTGAAGCTTTCTTT
NA TRBJ2-2 TRBV25-1 CASRGRGSTGELFF TGTGCCAGCAGAGGCAGGGGAAGCACCGGGGAGCTGTTTTTT
NA TRBJ2-7 TRBV14 CASSQDPGFEQYF TGTGCCAGCAGCCAGGACCCAGGGTTCGAGCAGTACTTC
NA TRBJ1-1 TRBV5-1 CASSLEGGSGTEAFF TGCGCCAGCAGCTTGGAGGGAGGGTCCGGCACTGAAGCTTTCTTT
NA TRBJ1-2 TRBV27 CASSFRGKVPLGGYTF TGTGCCAGCAGTTTCCGGGGTAAAGTCCCTTTGGGCGGCTACACCTTC
TRBD2 TRBJ2-7 TRBV29-1 CSVGTSGSYEQYF TGCAGCGTAGGGACTAGCGGTTCCTACGAGCAGTACTTC
NA TRBJ1-1 TRBV30 CAWGQGGTEAFF TGTGCCTGGGGTCAAGGGGGCACTGAAGCTTTCTTT
TRBD1 TRBJ1-2 TRBV30 CAYDNRGHGYTF TGTGCCTACGACAACAGGGGGCACGGCTACACCTTC
TRBD2 TRBJ2-5 TRBV7-6 CASSLAASGDQETQYF TGTGCCAGCAGCTTAGCGGCTAGCGGGGACCAAGAGACCCAGTACTTC